One sample yielded the 12 T cell receptor beta chains listed below, sequenced in a study of cytomegalovirus exposure and HLA in healthy donors. 60 Vbeta and 13 Jbeta primers were used in PCR. Method: immunoSEQ multiplex PCR; TCRdb's copy keeps in-frame clones and lacks some. The data include 45,000 to 65,000 clones; the top ten clones carry 9.5% to 15%. The source material was PBMCs. These receptors all stem from a young man in good health and CMV-seropositive.

The chain recombines TRBV7-6 with TRBJ2-1; D possibly corresponds to TRBD1 (5 bases). The CDR3 has 18 amino acids. CDR1 and CDR2 (germline): SGHVS, FNYEAQ. V shed 2 bases and J shed 8 bases, with 25 bases lying between them. DNA for the CDR3: TGTGCCAGCAGCTTAAACCCGGTGGGGCCGACTTCTAACCATGAGCAGTTCTTC. The encoded protein is CASSLNPVGPTSNHEQFF.

The V and J genes are TRBV7-9 and TRBJ2-1; 7 bases are a match to TRBD2. V gave up 8 bases and J gave up 4 bases; unmatched junction bases: 8. The germline gives CDR1 SEHNR, CDR2 FQNEAQ (reference sequence). The CDR3 runs to 14 residues. The CDR3: CASSEASGYNEQFF. The CDR3, as DNA: TGTGCCAGCTCGGAGGCTAGCGGTTACAATGAGCAGTTCTTC.

This chain links TRBV4-2 with TRBJ1-4; unclear D gene. The CDR3 runs 14 residues. Germline assignment: CDR1 LGHNA and CDR2 YNFKEQ. Trimming pared 2 bases from V and 8 bases from J, leaving 12 bases between. CDR3 sequence: CASSQYTSKEKLFF. CDR3 bases: TGTGCCAGCAGCCAATACACCTCGAAGGAAAAACTGTTTTTT.

V is TRBV28 and J is TRBJ1-5; no firm D call. The CDR3 covers 13 residues. Germline V gene lookup returns CDR1 MDHEN and CDR2 SYDVKM. Deletions cut 1 base from V and 5 bases from J, with 6 bases between. This CDR3 is CASSLLRDQPQHF. Here the CDR3 DNA reads TGTGCCAGCAGTTTATTACGAGATCAGCCCCAGCATTTT.

J is TRBJ1-1 and V is TRBV6-5; D unresolved. The CDR3 spans 15 residues. V was cut by 2 bases and J by 5 bases, with 15 bases left in between. In germline, CDR1 is MNHEY, CDR2 SVGAGI. CDR3 sequence: CASSYKVEGITEAFF. The CDR3 nucleotides read TGTGCCAGCAGTTACAAGGTTGAGGGTATAACTGAAGCTTTCTTT.

The CDR3 DNA reads TGTGCCAGCAGTGAAGCAGCGGTTGGCCAGCAGTACTTC. Translated: CASSEAAVGQQYF. The V gene is TRBV6-1, the J gene TRBJ2-7; D is perhaps TRBD2 (5 bases). Between the trimmed V and J ends, which lost 0 bases and 8 bases, there was a span of 11 bases. This CDR3 region has 13 residues. Germline CDR1 reads MNHNS; CDR2 reads SASEGT.

V and J are TRBV19 and TRBJ1-2, with D possibly TRBD1 on 6 matching bases. The germline V gene encodes CDR1 LNHDA and CDR2 SQIVND (reference sequence). The CDR3 extends over 16 amino acids. V lost 5 bases, J lost 0 bases, and 16 bases lay in between. The CDR3 sequence: CASSEQGLPSNYGYTF. The DNA of the CDR3 is TGTGCCAGTAGTGAACAGGGCTTGCCCTCTAACTATGGCTACACCTTC.

The chain has TRBV27 and TRBJ1-6, with TRBD1 as a possible D gene (5 bases). The CDR3 totals 15 residues. The germline V gene encodes CDR1 MNHEY and CDR2 SMNVEV (reference sequence). V lost 6 bases, J lost 8 bases, and 17 bases lay in between. The CDR3 coding sequence is TGTGCCAGCAGCAACCTCTGGGCGGGGGATTCACCCCTCCACTTT. Translation gives CASSNLWAGDSPLHF.

The chain uses TRBV2 and TRBJ2-1; D might be TRBD2 (5 bases). Germline assignment: CDR1 SNHLY and CDR2 FYNNEI. The CDR3 length is 15 residues. Between the trimmed V and J ends, which lost 3 bases and 1 base, there was a span of 10 bases. CDR3 sequence (DNA): TGTGCCAGCAGTGAGAGGCGAGGGTCCTACAATGAGCAGTTCTTC. Residues: CASSERRGSYNEQFF.

The rearrangement links TRBV7-8 to TRBJ2-1, with TRBD1 matching 7 bases. Germline CDR1 SGHVS, CDR2 FQNEAQ. V was clipped by 5 bases and J by 4 bases; unmatched bases: 8. The length of the CDR3 is 15 residues. This chain's CDR3 is CASSAGTAQYNEQFF. The CDR3 DNA reads as TGTGCCAGCAGCGCCGGGACAGCCCAGTACAATGAGCAGTTCTTC.

The chain links TRBV6-5 to TRBJ2-5, with 8 bases matching TRBD2. Per the germline V gene, CDR1 is MNHEY and CDR2 is SVGAGI. CDR3 length: 12 residues. V gave up 5 bases and J gave up 11 bases; unmatched junction bases: 7. CDR3 region: CASSNRGGTQYF. As DNA, the CDR3 is TGTGCCAGCAGTAATCGGGGGGGGACTCAGTACTTC.

V and J are TRBV7-8 and TRBJ2-2, with 10 bases fitting TRBD1. Looked up from germline, CDR1 is SGHVS and CDR2 is FQNEAQ. The CDR3 sequence is 15 residues long. With V trimmed by 5 bases and J by 10 bases, 10 bases remained unmatched. The CDR3 coding sequence is TGTGCCAGCAGCCGGACGGGACAGGGGAGGAAGGAGCTGTTTTTT. It is translated as CASSRTGQGRKELFF.